The T cell receptor (beta chain) under discussion was sequenced for a study of shared clonotypes between healthy human individuals. The method was immunoSEQ multiplex PCR; TCRdb's version includes in-frame clones alone and lacks a portion of them. The sample has around 2.3 million clones; under 97% are singletons. CDR3 length: 15 amino acids. V shed 9 bases and J 5 bases; nucleotides not matched to a gene: 13. The germline V gene has CDR1 SNHLY and CDR2 FYNNEI. As regards this clone: What it recognizes is unknown.

Overall study findings and caveats: The sole specimen, blood, was sampled, and tissue repertoires likely differ. Donor clonotype sharing was expected to depend on sequencing depth.

The TCR originated in a young man in good health. The chain links TRBV2 to TRBJ1-1; TRBD1 agrees at 9 bases. Sample: naive CD4+ T cells sorted from blood. The subset: CD45RA+ positively selected. CDR3 sequence: CASARGATGGTEAFF. In DNA form, the CDR3 reads TGTGCCAGTGCCAGGGGTGCGACAGGGGGGACTGAAGCTTTCTTT.